The source of this T cell receptor (beta chain) is a study of OX40 agonist ivuxolimab in advanced cancers. Study-wide background: Subjects had a mean age of about 65 years, with a range of about 23 to 79; approximately 83% were male.

J was trimmed by 4 bases and V by 0 bases; bases with no gene match: 1. This CDR3 region has 14 residues. Germline V lookup: CDR1 SGHRS, CDR2 YFSETQ. Assay used: immunoSEQ multiplex PCR; TCRdb lists only in-frame clones, some missing. This sample has 76,000 or so clones; around 85% occur once, and the top ten carry roughly 5.5%. No patient had autoimmune disease or received systemic immunosuppression. This TCR derives from an adult with an advanced solid tumor such as melanoma, head and neck, liver or kidney cancer. The chain employs TRBV5-1 and TRBJ2-5; 9 bases line up with TRBD1. The sample consisted of CD4+ or CD8+ T cells sorted from blood, taken in a trial of the OX40 agonist ivuxolimab. The CDR3 loop is CASSLVQGAETQYF. The CDR3 DNA follows: TGCGCCAGCAGCTTGGTACAGGGGGCAGAGACCCAGTACTTC.